This T cell receptor beta chain came from a study of blood T cell repertoires in COVID-19 (TCRdb year 2020). Background for the entire study: The collaborator samples originated in the United States, Italy and Spain and spanned the acute and convalescent phases of COVID-19. Deeply sampled blood TCRbeta repertoires from subjects exposed to, actively infected with, or recovered from COVID-19 were included in the dataset. The repertoires were made available in a free public database intended to serve as a resource for research on the immune response to SARS-CoV-2. Sample metadata almost always included a de-identified subject ID, COVID-19 status, age in years and sex. Samples were obtained from the ongoing ImmuneRACE study (first 160 participants) and from about 1,300 subjects provided by 6 global collaborators. The material from the prospective study consisted of cDNA or gDNA derived from T cells, B-cell-depleted T cells, or PBMCs. HLA class I and class II types, where available, came from metadata supplied by the sample provider rather than from assay-based typing.

In regard to this clone: The target of this receptor is not known. No qualities accompany the bases; no much larger clone lies one base away.

In the germline V gene (reference sequence), CDR1 corresponds to LGHDT and CDR2 to YNNKEL. Trimming accounts for 5 bases at V and 2 bases at J, while the number of junction bases matched to no gene is 8. The CDR3, from cysteine to phenylalanine, totals 16 residues. Kept here is only the CDR3 DNA, which spans 48 bases and is read in frame from base 1. Results the study describes overall, beyond this receptor: How much clinical and demographic metadata was included differed by source and by participant, and the metadata was provided uncurated.

TCRbeta CDR3 regions were amplified from genomic DNA by means of the immunoSEQ Assay, a bias-controlled multiplex PCR. The study's own analysis went as follows. Nucleated cell counts per sample were estimated from amplification of reference gene primers within the assay. Sequence reads were collapsed and filtered to measure the absolute abundance of every unique TCRbeta CDR3 rearrangement. For each sample, productive Simpson clonality was calculated by taking the square root of Simpson's diversity index across productive rearrangements. This is the immuneACCESS table as TCRdb keeps it, with only in-frame sequences that have V and J called. A part of the clones is gone; compared with another copy, unresolved V genes explain less than half, and the rest is unexplained. D and trimming were read from the DNA, whereas the V and J calls and clone size are those reported in that table. The sample includes about 190,000 clones, with approximately 84% observed a single time. 3.2% of the sample is taken by the ten largest.

Participants in the prospective study were aged about 18 to 100 years, lived in 24 United States geographic areas, and enrolled through a virtual design. In the prospective study, participants were assigned to cohorts based on the clinical history participants reported in a screening survey and a study questionnaire. ImmuneRACE Cohort 3 recovered participants were defined by two consecutive negative NP/OP PCR tests, healthcare professional clearance, or symptom resolution. Mobile phlebotomists in the prospective study collected whole blood, serum and a nasopharyngeal or oropharyngeal swab from every participant. Participants in the prospective study had the option to provide additional blood draws and questionnaires over a roughly two-month period. Before DNA extraction, prospective study blood samples were shipped either frozen or at room temperature.

The rearranged segments are TRBV3-1 (or the pseudogene TRBV3-2) and TRBJ2-7; 11 bases in the junction line up with TRBD2. This sequence originates from a woman in her 30s who had recovered from COVID-19. The sample was PBMCs or T cells enriched from blood (not recorded which). The CDR3 region has the sequence CASSTTLAGGAYEQYF. DNA sequence: TGTGCCAGCAGCACAACCCTAGCGGGAGGAGCCTACGAGCAGTACTTC.